This section outlines one TCR beta chain sequence together with its context. V was shortened by 5 bases and J by 1 base, with 8 bases between the two germline ends. The germline CDR1 and CDR2 sequences are LNHDA and SQIVND (reference sequence). The CDR3 consists of 14 residues. These data belong to a study of cytomegalovirus exposure and HLA in healthy donors. The PCR had 60 Vbeta and 13 Jbeta primers. Assay: immunoSEQ multiplex PCR; the TCRdb copy retains only in-frame clones and omits some. Of over 150,000 clones listed, less than 80% are singletons. The source is a man aged 40-49 years in good health and CMV-seronegative. The chain combines TRBV19 with TRBJ2-2; possibly TRBD2 for D (5 bases). The specimen sequenced was PBMCs. CDR3 sequence reads: CASSEGLNTGELFF. The CDR3 bases are TGTGCCAGTAGTGAGGGATTGAACACCGGGGAGCTGTTTTTT.